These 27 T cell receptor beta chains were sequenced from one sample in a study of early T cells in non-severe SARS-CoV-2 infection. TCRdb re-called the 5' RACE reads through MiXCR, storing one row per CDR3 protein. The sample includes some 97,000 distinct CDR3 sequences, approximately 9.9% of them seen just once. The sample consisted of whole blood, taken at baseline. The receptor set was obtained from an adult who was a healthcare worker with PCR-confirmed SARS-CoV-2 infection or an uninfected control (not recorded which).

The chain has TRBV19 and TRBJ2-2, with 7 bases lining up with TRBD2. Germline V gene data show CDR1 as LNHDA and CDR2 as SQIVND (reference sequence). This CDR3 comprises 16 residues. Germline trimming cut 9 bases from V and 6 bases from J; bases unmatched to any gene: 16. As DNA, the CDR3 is TGTGCCAGCCACCCCGGGGGAGGGCCTGTTGCCGGGGAGCTGTTTTTT. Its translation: CASHPGGGPVAGELFF.

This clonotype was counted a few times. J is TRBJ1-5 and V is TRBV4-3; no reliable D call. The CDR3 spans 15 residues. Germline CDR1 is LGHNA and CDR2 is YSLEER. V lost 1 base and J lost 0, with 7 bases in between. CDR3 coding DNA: TGCGCCAGCAGCCAAGCGATGTATAGCAATCAGCCCCAGCATTTT. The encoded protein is CASSQAMYSNQPQHF.

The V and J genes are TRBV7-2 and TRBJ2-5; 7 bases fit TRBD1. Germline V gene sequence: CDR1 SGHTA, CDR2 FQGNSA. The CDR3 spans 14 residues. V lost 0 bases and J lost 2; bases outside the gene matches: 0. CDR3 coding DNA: TGTGCCAGCAGCTTAGCACAGGGGCAAGAGACCCAGTACTTC. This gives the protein CASSLAQGQETQYF.

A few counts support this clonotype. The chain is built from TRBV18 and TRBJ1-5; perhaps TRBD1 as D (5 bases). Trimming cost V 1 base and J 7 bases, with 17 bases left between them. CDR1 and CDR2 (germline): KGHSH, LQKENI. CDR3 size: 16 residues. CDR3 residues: CASSPLARVGRQPQHF. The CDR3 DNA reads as TGTGCCAGCTCACCACTGGCCAGGGTCGGCAGGCAGCCCCAGCATTTT.

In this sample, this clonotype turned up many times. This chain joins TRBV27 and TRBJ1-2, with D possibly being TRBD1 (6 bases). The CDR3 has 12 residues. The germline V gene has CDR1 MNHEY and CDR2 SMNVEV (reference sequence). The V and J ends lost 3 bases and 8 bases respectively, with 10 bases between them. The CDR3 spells CASSFRGRGYTF. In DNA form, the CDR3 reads TGTGCCAGCAGTTTCAGGGGACGGGGCTACACCTTC.

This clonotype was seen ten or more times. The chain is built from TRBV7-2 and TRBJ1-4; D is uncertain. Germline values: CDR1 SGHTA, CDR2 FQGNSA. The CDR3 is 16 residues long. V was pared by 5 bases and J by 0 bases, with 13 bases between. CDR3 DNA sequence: TGTGCCAGCAGCATAAACGCTCCGGCAACTAATGAAAAACTGTTTTTT. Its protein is CASSINAPATNEKLFF.

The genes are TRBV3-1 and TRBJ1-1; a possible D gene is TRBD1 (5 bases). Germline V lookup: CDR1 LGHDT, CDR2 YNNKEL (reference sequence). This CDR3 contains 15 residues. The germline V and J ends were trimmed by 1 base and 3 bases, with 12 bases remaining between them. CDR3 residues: CASSQVADTYTEAFF. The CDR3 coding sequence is TGTGCCAGCAGCCAAGTCGCGGACACCTACACTGAAGCTTTCTTT. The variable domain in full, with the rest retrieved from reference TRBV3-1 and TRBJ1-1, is DTAVSQTPKYLVTQMGNDKSIKCEQNLGHDTMYWYKQDSKKFLKIMFSYNNKELIINETVPNRFSPKSPDKAHLNLHINSLELGDSAVYFCASSQVADTYTEAFFGQGTRLTVV.

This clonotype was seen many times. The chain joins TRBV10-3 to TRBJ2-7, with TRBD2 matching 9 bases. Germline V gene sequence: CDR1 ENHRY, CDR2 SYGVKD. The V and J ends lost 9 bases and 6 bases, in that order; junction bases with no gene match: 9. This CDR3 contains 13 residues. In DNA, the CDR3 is TGTGCCATTAGCGGGGGCCCCGAGGGCGAGCAGTACTTC. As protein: CAISGGPEGEQYF.

CDR3 in DNA: TGTGCCAGCAGCCAACCTCAGGGGGCCTCCTACGAGCAGTACTTC. As protein: CASSQPQGASYEQYF. The chain has TRBV7-9 and TRBJ2-7; 8 bases agree with TRBD1. In germline, CDR1 is SEHNR, CDR2 FQNEAQ (reference sequence). The CDR3 runs to 15 residues. V lost 5 bases and J lost 0; bases outside the gene matches: 6.

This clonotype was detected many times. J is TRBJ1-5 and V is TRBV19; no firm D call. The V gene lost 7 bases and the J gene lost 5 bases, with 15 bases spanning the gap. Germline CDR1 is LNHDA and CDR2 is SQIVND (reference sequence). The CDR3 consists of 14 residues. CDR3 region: CASIRSHTYQPQHF. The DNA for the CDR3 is TGTGCCAGTATCAGGAGCCACACTTATCAGCCCCAGCATTTT.

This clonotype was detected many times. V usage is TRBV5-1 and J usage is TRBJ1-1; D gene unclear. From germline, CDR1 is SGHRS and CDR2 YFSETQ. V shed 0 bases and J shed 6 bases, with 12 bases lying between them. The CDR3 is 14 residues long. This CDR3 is CASSLGDGGSEAFF. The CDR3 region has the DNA TGCGCCAGCAGCTTGGGAGATGGAGGGTCTGAAGCTTTCTTT.

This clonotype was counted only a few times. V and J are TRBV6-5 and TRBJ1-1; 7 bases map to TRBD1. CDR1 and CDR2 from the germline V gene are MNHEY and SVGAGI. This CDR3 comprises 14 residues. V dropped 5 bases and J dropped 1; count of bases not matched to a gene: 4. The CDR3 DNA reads TGTGCCAGCAGTGTTAACAGGGGGAACACTGAAGCTTTCTTT. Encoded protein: CASSVNRGNTEAFF.

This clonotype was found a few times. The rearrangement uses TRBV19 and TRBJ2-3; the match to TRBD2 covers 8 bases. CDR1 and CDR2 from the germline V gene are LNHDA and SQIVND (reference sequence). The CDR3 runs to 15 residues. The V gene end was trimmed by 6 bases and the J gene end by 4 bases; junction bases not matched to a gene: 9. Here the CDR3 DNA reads TGTGCCAGTAGAGTCGGGGGGGCAGGTGCAGATACGCAGTATTTT. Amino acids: CASRVGGAGADTQYF.

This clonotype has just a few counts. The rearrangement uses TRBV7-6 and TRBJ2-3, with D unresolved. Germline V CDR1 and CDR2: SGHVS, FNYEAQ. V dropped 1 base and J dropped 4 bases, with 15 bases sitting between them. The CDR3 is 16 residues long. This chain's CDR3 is CASSLGAAVEADTQYF. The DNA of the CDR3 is TGTGCCAGCAGCTTAGGGGCGGCCGTAGAGGCAGATACGCAGTATTTT. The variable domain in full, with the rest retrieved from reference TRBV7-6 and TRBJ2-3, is GAGVSQSPRYKVTKRGQDVALRCDPISGHVSLYWYRQALGQGPEFLTYFNYEAQQDKSGLPNDRFSAERPEGSISTLTIQRTEQRDSAMYRCASSLGAAVEADTQYFGPGTRLTVL.

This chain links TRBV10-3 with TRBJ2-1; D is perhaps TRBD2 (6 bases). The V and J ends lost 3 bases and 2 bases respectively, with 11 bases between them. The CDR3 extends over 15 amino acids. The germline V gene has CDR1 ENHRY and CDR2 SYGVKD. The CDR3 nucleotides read TGTGCCATCAGTGACGGGCTAGCGACCTACAATGAGCAGTTCTTC. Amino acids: CAISDGLATYNEQFF.

The CDR3 bases are TGTGCCAGCAGCTTACACGGCGGGAGGGTGAGCACAGATACGCAGTATTTT. Its translation: CASSLHGGRVSTDTQYF. The chain has TRBV7-3 and TRBJ2-3; 9 bases map to TRBD2. Germline CDR1 reads SGHTA; CDR2 reads FQGTGA. The junction had 6 bases not matched to a gene; V was cut back by 2 bases and J by 0 bases. There are 17 residues in the CDR3.

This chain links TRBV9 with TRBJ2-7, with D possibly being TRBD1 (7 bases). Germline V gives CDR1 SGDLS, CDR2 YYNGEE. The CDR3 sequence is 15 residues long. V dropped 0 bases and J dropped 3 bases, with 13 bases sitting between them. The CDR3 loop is CASSVDGGGVYEQYF. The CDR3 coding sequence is TGTGCCAGCAGCGTAGACGGAGGGGGCGTCTACGAGCAGTACTTC.

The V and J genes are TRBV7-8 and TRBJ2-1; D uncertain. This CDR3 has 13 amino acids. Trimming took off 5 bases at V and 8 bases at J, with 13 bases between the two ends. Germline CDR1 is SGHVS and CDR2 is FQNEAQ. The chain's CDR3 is CASSPVLWDEQFF. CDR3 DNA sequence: TGTGCCAGCAGCCCTGTACTATGGGATGAGCAGTTCTTC.

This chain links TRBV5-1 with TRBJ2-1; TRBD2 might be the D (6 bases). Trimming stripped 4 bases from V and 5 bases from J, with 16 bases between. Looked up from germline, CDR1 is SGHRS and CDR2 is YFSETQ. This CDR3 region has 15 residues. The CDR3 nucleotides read TGCGCCAGCAGCCTCGTCGGGAGACCGGACAATGAGCAGTTCTTC. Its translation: CASSLVGRPDNEQFF.

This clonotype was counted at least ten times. The CDR3 is CASSLRGSETQYF. The CDR3 coding sequence is TGTGCCAGCAGCTTGAGGGGGAGTGAGACCCAGTACTTC. The rearrangement joins TRBV5-4 to TRBJ2-5, with D possibly TRBD1 on 6 matching bases. Between the trimmed V and J ends, which lost 1 base and 5 bases, there was a span of 9 bases. Germline loops: CDR1 SGHNT, CDR2 YYREEE (reference sequence). The CDR3 loop spans 13 amino acids. Full variable domain (missing parts from reference TRBV5-4 and TRBJ2-5): ETGVTQSPTHLIKTRGQQVTLRCSSQSGHNTVSWYQQALGQGPQFIFQYYREEENGRGNFPPRFSGLQFPNYSSELNVNALELDDSALYLCASSLRGSETQYFGPGTRLLVL.

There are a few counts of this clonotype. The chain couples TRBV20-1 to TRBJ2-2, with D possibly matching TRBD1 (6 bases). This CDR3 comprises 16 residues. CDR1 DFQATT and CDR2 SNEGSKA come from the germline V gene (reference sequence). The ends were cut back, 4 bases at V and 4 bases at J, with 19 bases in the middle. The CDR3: CSATSGVGVVTGELFF. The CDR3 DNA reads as TGCAGTGCTACCTCAGGGGTGGGAGTGGTCACCGGGGAGCTGTTTTTT.

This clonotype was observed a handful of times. CDR3 in amino acids: CASSPGTGQNSPLHF. As DNA, the CDR3 is TGTGCCAGCAGCCCCGGGACCGGACAGAATTCACCCCTCCACTTT. The chain joins TRBV5-5 to TRBJ1-6, with D possibly matching TRBD1 (6 bases). Trimming cost V 4 bases and J 7 bases, with 15 bases left between them. The CDR3 consists of 15 residues. CDR1 and CDR2 from the germline V gene are SGHKS and YYEKEE (reference sequence).

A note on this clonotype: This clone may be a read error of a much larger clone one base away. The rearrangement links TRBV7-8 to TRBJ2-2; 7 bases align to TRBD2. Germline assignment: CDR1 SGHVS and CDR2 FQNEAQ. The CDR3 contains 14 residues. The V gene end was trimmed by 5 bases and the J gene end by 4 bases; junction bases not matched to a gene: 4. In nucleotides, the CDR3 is TGTGCCAGCAGCGTGAGCGGGGTCACCGGGGAGCTGTTTTTT. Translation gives CASSVSGVTGELFF.

This chain's CDR3 is CASTPSLLAGGGEQYF. The CDR3 bases are TGTGCCAGCACCCCGTCCCTGCTAGCGGGAGGGGGCGAGCAGTACTTC. The chain recombines TRBV13 with TRBJ2-7, with 12 bases matching TRBD2. J lost 6 bases, V lost 7 bases, and 13 bases had no gene match. CDR1 and CDR2 (germline): PRHDT, FYEKMQ (reference sequence). The CDR3 covers 16 residues.

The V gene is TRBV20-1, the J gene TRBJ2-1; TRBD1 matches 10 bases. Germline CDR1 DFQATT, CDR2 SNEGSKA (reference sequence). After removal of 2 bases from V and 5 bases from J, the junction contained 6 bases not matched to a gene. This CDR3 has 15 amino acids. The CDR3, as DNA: TGCAGTGCTAGACATCCGGGACAGGGGAACAATGAGCAGTTCTTC. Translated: CSARHPGQGNNEQFF.

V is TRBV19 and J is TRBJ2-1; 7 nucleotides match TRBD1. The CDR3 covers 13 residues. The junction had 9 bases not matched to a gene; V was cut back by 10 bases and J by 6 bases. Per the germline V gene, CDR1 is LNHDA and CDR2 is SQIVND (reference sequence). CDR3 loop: CATRQGVINEQFF. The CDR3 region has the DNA TGTGCCACCCGACAGGGAGTGATCAATGAGCAGTTCTTC.

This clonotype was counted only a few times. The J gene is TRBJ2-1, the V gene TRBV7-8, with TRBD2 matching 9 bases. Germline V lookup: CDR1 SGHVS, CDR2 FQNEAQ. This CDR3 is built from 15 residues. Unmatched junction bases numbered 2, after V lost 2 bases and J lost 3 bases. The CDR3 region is CASSLLAGNYNEQFF. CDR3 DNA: TGTGCCAGCAGCTTACTAGCGGGGAACTACAATGAGCAGTTCTTC.